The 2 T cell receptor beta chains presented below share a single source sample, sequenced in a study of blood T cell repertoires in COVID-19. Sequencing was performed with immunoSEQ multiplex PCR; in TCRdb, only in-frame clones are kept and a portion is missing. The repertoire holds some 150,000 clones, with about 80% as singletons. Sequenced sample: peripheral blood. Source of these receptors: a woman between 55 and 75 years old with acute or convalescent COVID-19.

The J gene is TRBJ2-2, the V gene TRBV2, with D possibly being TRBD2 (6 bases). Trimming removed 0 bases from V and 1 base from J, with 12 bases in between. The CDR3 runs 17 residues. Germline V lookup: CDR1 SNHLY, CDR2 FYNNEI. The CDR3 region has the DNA TGTGCCAGCAGTGAAGCTCGGGCCGGGAGGAACACCGGGGAGCTGTTTTTT. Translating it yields CASSEARAGRNTGELFF.

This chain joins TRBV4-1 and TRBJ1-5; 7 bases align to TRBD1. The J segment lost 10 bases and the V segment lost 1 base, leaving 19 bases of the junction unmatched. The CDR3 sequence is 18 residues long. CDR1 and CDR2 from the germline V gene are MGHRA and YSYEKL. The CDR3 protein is CASSQGFLGTVSLDPQHF. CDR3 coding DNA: TGCGCCAGCAGCCAAGGTTTCCTCGGGACAGTGTCCTTAGATCCCCAGCATTTT.